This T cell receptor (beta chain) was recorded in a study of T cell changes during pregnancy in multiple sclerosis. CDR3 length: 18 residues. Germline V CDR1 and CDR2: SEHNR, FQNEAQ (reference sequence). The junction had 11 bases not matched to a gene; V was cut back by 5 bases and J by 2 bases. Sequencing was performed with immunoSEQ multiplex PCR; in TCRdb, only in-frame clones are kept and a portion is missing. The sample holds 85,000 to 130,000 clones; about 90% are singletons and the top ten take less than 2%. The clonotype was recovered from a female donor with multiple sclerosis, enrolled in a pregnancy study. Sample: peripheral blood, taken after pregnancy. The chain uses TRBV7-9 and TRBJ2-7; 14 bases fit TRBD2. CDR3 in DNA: TGTGCCAGCAGCCTGGGCGGACTAGCGGGGGGTCTTACCTACGAGCAGTACTTC. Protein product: CASSLGGLAGGLTYEQYF.